Below are 5 T cell receptor beta chains sequenced from a single sample in a study of siplizumab effects on memory and regulatory T cells. Libraries were prepared by immunoSEQ multiplex PCR; TCRdb keeps only in-frame clonotypes and omits some of them. The table includes roughly 70,000 clones, 93% detected once. The source material was CD8+ T cells sorted from blood. The receptor source for this set is a human donor in good health.

This sequence joins TRBV12-5 and TRBJ2-5, with TRBD2 identical over 11 bases. Germline V gene lookup returns CDR1 LGHNT and CDR2 FRNRAP. Losses at the gene ends were 4 bases for V and 2 bases for J; bases not matched to a gene: 9. The CDR3 totals 17 residues. This CDR3 reads CASGSPSTSGAQETQYF. For the CDR3, the DNA is TGTGCTAGTGGTTCTCCCTCGACTAGCGGGGCTCAAGAGACCCAGTACTTC.

The J gene is TRBJ2-2, the V gene TRBV1; the table's D call, TRBD2, was not checked against the DNA. TRBV1 is an annotated pseudogene. This CDR3 spans 19 amino acids. The CDR3 DNA follows: TGCACCAGCAGCCAAGATGACTTAGCGGGGGGTAAGAACACCGGGGAGCTGTTTTTT. It codes for CTSSQDDLAGGKNTGELFF.

The J gene is TRBJ2-7, the V gene TRBV6-5; 12 bases line up with TRBD2. The junction had 6 bases not matched to a gene; V was cut back by 5 bases and J by 4 bases. Germline V lookup: CDR1 MNHEY, CDR2 SVGAGI. This CDR3 is built from 15 residues. This chain's CDR3 is CASSPGLAGHYEQYF. DNA of the CDR3: TGTGCCAGCAGTCCCGGACTAGCGGGACATTACGAGCAGTACTTC.

This clone was observed a few times. The CDR3 here is CASSTGDGQPQHF. The CDR3, as DNA: TGTGCCAGCAGCACAGGGGACGGACAGCCCCAGCATTTT. V usage is TRBV2 and J usage is TRBJ1-5, with 7 bases fitting TRBD1. Losses at the gene ends were 6 bases for V and 7 bases for J; bases not matched to a gene: 6. The CDR3 totals 13 residues. Germline values: CDR1 SNHLY, CDR2 FYNNEI.

V gene TRBV29-1 combines with J gene TRBJ1-1; weak D call: TRBD1 (5 bases). Trimming cost V 7 bases and J 1 base, with 13 bases left between them. Per the germline V gene, CDR1 is SQVTM and CDR2 is ANQGSEA. The CDR3 totals 13 residues. The chain's CDR3 is CSALGGENTEAFF. DNA of the CDR3: TGCAGCGCCCTCGGGGGTGAGAACACTGAAGCTTTCTTT. Complete variable domain (other parts from reference TRBV29-1 and TRBJ1-1): SAVISQKPSRDICQRGTSLTIQCQVDSQVTMMFWYRQQPGQSLTLIATANQGSEATYESGFVIDKFPISRPNLTFSTLTVSNMSPEDSSIYLCSALGGENTEAFFGQGTRLTVV.